The following is a TCR beta chain sequence with its context. Its target is unknown. This entry belongs to a study of cytomegalovirus exposure and HLA in healthy donors. V gave up 3 bases and J gave up 1 base, with 12 bases separating them. CDR1 and CDR2 (germline): MGHDK, SYGVNS. This CDR3 has 15 amino acids. Clones were read by immunoSEQ multiplex PCR, and TCRdb kept only the in-frame ones, dropping some. The sample has 90,000 to 150,000 clones; 70% to 90% are singletons. Whole-study findings and limits: It was found in a later analysis that first-cohort TCR clusters tended to co-occur in the 95 to 150 validation repertoires. The authors listed some 150 TCR beta chains as cytomegalovirus-associated. Rarity characterized most TCR sequences, yet some public TCRs appeared in many donors.

Sequencing was performed on PBMCs. The rearrangement uses TRBV25-1 and TRBJ1-1; D gene uncertain. This sequence was found in a woman aged 18-30 years in good health and CMV-seropositive. The CDR3 bases are TGTGCCAGCAGTGACCTCGACACCCCGAACACTGAAGCTTTCTTT. Its translation: CASSDLDTPNTEAFF.